Listed below are T cell receptor beta chains from one sample, sequenced in a study of blood T cell repertoires in COVID-19. Some clones are missing from TCRdb's copy, which holds only in-frame ones; the method was immunoSEQ multiplex PCR. The profile shows under 85,000 clones, about 90% of them singletons. Sequencing was carried out using peripheral blood. The source of these receptors is a man aged 40-50 years with COVID-19, enrolled during active disease. The CDR3 runs from the conserved cysteine through the conserved F or W. D genes are given only for firm matches. Size tells how often a clone was seen (once, few, many) or the class of an expanded clone, and some rows leave it out.

J gene: TRBJ2-5; D gene: NA; CDR3 length: 11; V gene: TRBV7-9; clone size: NA; CDR3 DNA: TGTGCCAGCCAGGGTGCGGAGACCCAGTACTTC; CDR3 protein: CASQGAETQYF
J gene: TRBJ2-5; D gene: NA; CDR3 length: 13; V gene: TRBV30; clone size: NA; CDR3 DNA: TGTGCCTGGAAAACCGGGGGAACAGAGACCCAGTACTTC; CDR3 protein: CAWKTGGTETQYF
J gene: TRBJ2-7; D gene: TRBD1; CDR3 length: 15; V gene: TRBV6-5; clone size: NA; CDR3 DNA: TGTGCCAGCAGCCCCGCCCGGGACAGCTCCTACGAGCAGTACTTC; CDR3 protein: CASSPARDSSYEQYF
J gene: TRBJ2-3; D gene: NA; CDR3 length: 15; V gene: TRBV7-9; clone size: NA; CDR3 DNA: TGTGCCAGCAGCCGCAGGCGGGACAGCACAGATACGCAGTATTTT; CDR3 protein: CASSRRRDSTDTQYF
J gene: TRBJ2-5; D gene: TRBD2; CDR3 length: 16; V gene: TRBV3-1/TRBV3-2; clone size: NA; CDR3 DNA: TGTGCCAGCAGCCAAGGGACTAGCGGAGCCCGAGAGACCCAGTACTTC; CDR3 protein: CASSQGTSGARETQYF
J gene: TRBJ1-2; D gene: NA; CDR3 length: 12; V gene: TRBV30; clone size: NA; CDR3 DNA: TGTGCCTGGAGCTGGGAGGACTATGGCTACACCTTC; CDR3 protein: CAWSWEDYGYTF
J gene: TRBJ2-7; D gene: TRBD2; CDR3 length: 14; V gene: TRBV5-5; clone size: NA; CDR3 DNA: TGTGCCAGCAGCTTGGTCGGGGGGGCCTACGAGCAGTACTTC; CDR3 protein: CASSLVGGAYEQYF
J gene: TRBJ2-7; D gene: NA; CDR3 length: 13; V gene: TRBV6-5; clone size: NA; CDR3 DNA: TGTGCCAGCAGTTTCGACTACTCCTACGAGCAGTACTTC; CDR3 protein: CASSFDYSYEQYF
J gene: TRBJ1-1; D gene: NA; CDR3 length: 14; V gene: TRBV7-9; clone size: once; CDR3 DNA: TGTGCCAGCAGCTTCAGACAGACGAACACTGAAGCTTTCTTT; CDR3 protein: CASSFRQTNTEAFF
J gene: TRBJ2-3; D gene: TRBD1; CDR3 length: 15; V gene: TRBV18; clone size: once; CDR3 DNA: TGTGCCAGCTCACCACCGGGACAGGGAGGGGATACGCAGTATTTT; CDR3 protein: CASSPPGQGGDTQYF
J gene: TRBJ1-2; D gene: NA; CDR3 length: 14; V gene: TRBV15; clone size: NA; CDR3 DNA: TGTGCCACCAGCCGGGGGTGGGCTGAGTATGGCTACACCTTC; CDR3 protein: CATSRGWAEYGYTF
J gene: TRBJ2-1; D gene: NA; CDR3 length: 15; V gene: TRBV11-3; clone size: NA; CDR3 DNA: TGTGCCAGCAGCCCGAGACGTGGGGAGCGCAATGAGCAGTTCTTC; CDR3 protein: CASSPRRGERNEQFF
J gene: TRBJ2-7; D gene: TRBD1; CDR3 length: 13; V gene: TRBV6-5; clone size: NA; CDR3 DNA: TGTGCCACCAGACTGACAGGGGGCTACGAGCAGTACTTC; CDR3 protein: CATRLTGGYEQYF
J gene: TRBJ1-1; D gene: TRBD1; CDR3 length: 17; V gene: TRBV6-1; clone size: NA; CDR3 DNA: TGTGCCAGCAGTGATACCGGGACAGGGTACGGGAACACTGAAGCTTTCTTT; CDR3 protein: CASSDTGTGYGNTEAFF
J gene: TRBJ2-5; D gene: NA; CDR3 length: 14; V gene: TRBV2; clone size: NA; CDR3 DNA: TGTGCCAGCAGACTGGGACACAACCAAGAGACCCAGTACTTC; CDR3 protein: CASRLGHNQETQYF
J gene: TRBJ2-3; D gene: NA; CDR3 length: 13; V gene: TRBV6-4; clone size: once; CDR3 DNA: TGTGCCAGCAGTGACCAGCGGACAGATACGCAGTATTTT; CDR3 protein: CASSDQRTDTQYF
J gene: TRBJ2-3; D gene: NA; CDR3 length: 13; V gene: TRBV5-4; clone size: NA; CDR3 DNA: TGTGCCAGCAGCTTGGGCAGGGAAGATACGCAGTATTTT; CDR3 protein: CASSLGREDTQYF
J gene: TRBJ2-3; D gene: NA; CDR3 length: 15; V gene: TRBV21-1; clone size: once; CDR3 DNA: TGTGCCAGCAGCAAAGTGACAGGCGCCACAGATACGCAGTATTTT; CDR3 protein: CASSKVTGATDTQYF
J gene: TRBJ1-1; D gene: TRBD1; CDR3 length: 13; V gene: TRBV6-5; clone size: NA; CDR3 DNA: TGTGCCAGCAGACCAACACAACAGGGGGCAGCTTTCTTT; CDR3 protein: CASRPTQQGAAFF
J gene: TRBJ2-1; D gene: NA; CDR3 length: 15; V gene: TRBV7-3; clone size: NA; CDR3 DNA: TGTGCCAGCAGCCTAGCTCGGAGCTCCTACAATGAGCAGTTCTTC; CDR3 protein: CASSLARSSYNEQFF
J gene: TRBJ2-5; D gene: NA; CDR3 length: 13; V gene: TRBV5-1; clone size: NA; CDR3 DNA: TGCGCCAGCAGCATAACCAGGGAAGAGACCCAGTACTTC; CDR3 protein: CASSITREETQYF
J gene: TRBJ1-1; D gene: NA; CDR3 length: 14; V gene: TRBV9; clone size: once; CDR3 DNA: TGTGCCAGCAGCGTAGGGGAGTCGAACACTGAAGCTTTCTTT; CDR3 protein: CASSVGESNTEAFF
J gene: TRBJ1-1; D gene: NA; CDR3 length: 14; V gene: TRBV19; clone size: NA; CDR3 DNA: TGTGCCAGTAGTATAGGTAGACAGAACACTGAAGCTTTCTTT; CDR3 protein: CASSIGRQNTEAFF
J gene: TRBJ2-1; D gene: NA; CDR3 length: 15; V gene: TRBV3-1/TRBV3-2; clone size: NA; CDR3 DNA: TGTGCCAGCAGCCTGAACCAAGGCGCCAGGAATGAGCAGTTCTTC; CDR3 protein: CASSLNQGARNEQFF
J gene: TRBJ2-1; D gene: TRBD2; CDR3 length: 16; V gene: TRBV15; clone size: once; CDR3 DNA: TGTGCCACCAGCAGGAAGCGGGACGACTCCTACAATGAGCAGTTCTTC; CDR3 protein: CATSRKRDDSYNEQFF
J gene: TRBJ2-1; D gene: NA; CDR3 length: 15; V gene: TRBV7-9; clone size: few; CDR3 DNA: TGTGCCAGCAGCGCCAGTCGTCTAGAACTCGATGAGCAGTTCTTC; CDR3 protein: CASSASRLELDEQFF
J gene: TRBJ1-2; D gene: NA; CDR3 length: 18; V gene: TRBV11-2; clone size: NA; CDR3 DNA: TGTGCCAGCAGCTCTCGGGGGGGAGCCCGTCCCCTGGGCTATGGCTACACCTTC; CDR3 protein: CASSSRGGARPLGYGYTF
J gene: TRBJ2-1; D gene: NA; CDR3 length: 15; V gene: TRBV3-1/TRBV3-2; clone size: NA; CDR3 DNA: TGTGCCAGCAGCCAAGAACGCCCTAGCCGGAGGGTGCTGTTCTTC; CDR3 protein: CASSQERPSRRVLFF
J gene: TRBJ1-4; D gene: TRBD1; CDR3 length: 16; V gene: TRBV10-3; clone size: NA; CDR3 DNA: TGTGCCATCTCCCCTGGAGGGACAGGGACTAATGAAAAACTGTTTTTT; CDR3 protein: CAISPGGTGTNEKLFF
J gene: TRBJ2-5; D gene: NA; CDR3 length: 13; V gene: TRBV6-5; clone size: NA; CDR3 DNA: TGTGCCAGCAGTTCCGAAGGAGGAGGGACCCAGTACTTC; CDR3 protein: CASSSEGGGTQYF
J gene: TRBJ2-4; D gene: NA; CDR3 length: 16; V gene: TRBV7-8; clone size: NA; CDR3 DNA: TGTGCCAGCAGCACCCGACAGGGACTAGCCAAAAACATTCAGTACTTC; CDR3 protein: CASSTRQGLAKNIQYF
J gene: TRBJ2-3; D gene: TRBD2; CDR3 length: 16; V gene: TRBV7-9; clone size: NA; CDR3 DNA: TGTGCCAGCAGCTTCCTACTAGCGGGGGGCACAGATACGCAGTATTTT; CDR3 protein: CASSFLLAGGTDTQYF
J gene: TRBJ1-3; D gene: NA; CDR3 length: 15; V gene: TRBV3-1/TRBV3-2; clone size: few; CDR3 DNA: TGTGCCAGCAGCCATACAGAAATCTCTGGAAACACCATATATTTT; CDR3 protein: CASSHTEISGNTIYF
J gene: TRBJ1-2; D gene: NA; CDR3 length: 15; V gene: TRBV10-3; clone size: NA; CDR3 DNA: TGTGCCATCAGTGCACCCCGTAAACAGCGGGGTGGCTACACCTTC; CDR3 protein: CAISAPRKQRGGYTF
J gene: TRBJ1-1; D gene: TRBD1; CDR3 length: 15; V gene: TRBV4-1; clone size: NA; CDR3 DNA: TGCGCCAGCAGCCCCGGGGACAGGGGGCTCCCTGAAGCTTTCTTT; CDR3 protein: CASSPGDRGLPEAFF
J gene: TRBJ1-5; D gene: TRBD1; CDR3 length: 13; V gene: TRBV6-5; clone size: NA; CDR3 DNA: TGTGCCTGCAGAAGACAGGGACAACAGCCCCAGCATTTT; CDR3 protein: CACRRQGQQPQHF
J gene: TRBJ2-2; D gene: NA; CDR3 length: 14; V gene: TRBV9; clone size: NA; CDR3 DNA: TGTGCCAGCAGTGGGACTTCCCTGGGGGGGGAGCTGTTTTTT; CDR3 protein: CASSGTSLGGELFF
J gene: TRBJ1-1; D gene: NA; CDR3 length: 12; V gene: TRBV6-5; clone size: NA; CDR3 DNA: TGTGCCAGCAGCAAGCTAAACACTGAAGCTTTCTTT; CDR3 protein: CASSKLNTEAFF
J gene: TRBJ2-5; D gene: TRBD2; CDR3 length: 13; V gene: TRBV7-2; clone size: NA; CDR3 DNA: TGTGCCAGCAGCTACGGACTAGGAGAGACCCAGTACTTC; CDR3 protein: CASSYGLGETQYF
J gene: TRBJ1-3; D gene: NA; CDR3 length: 15; V gene: TRBV19; clone size: NA; CDR3 DNA: TGTGCCAGTAGTAAGTACTACGGGTCTGGAAACACCATATATTTT; CDR3 protein: CASSKYYGSGNTIYF
J gene: TRBJ1-4; D gene: TRBD1; CDR3 length: 14; V gene: TRBV6-5; clone size: NA; CDR3 DNA: TGTGCCAGCAGGACACGGGACAGGGGTGAGAAACTGTTTTTT; CDR3 protein: CASRTRDRGEKLFF
J gene: TRBJ2-2; D gene: NA; CDR3 length: 12; V gene: TRBV7-2; clone size: few; CDR3 DNA: TGTGCCAGCAGCAACAGGGCCGGGGAGCTGTTTTTT; CDR3 protein: CASSNRAGELFF
J gene: TRBJ2-5; D gene: TRBD1; CDR3 length: 15; V gene: TRBV19; clone size: once; CDR3 DNA: TGTGCCAGTAGTACCTCCGGGACAGGGGGAGAGACCCAGTACTTC; CDR3 protein: CASSTSGTGGETQYF
J gene: TRBJ2-3; D gene: TRBD2; CDR3 length: 15; V gene: TRBV10-3; clone size: NA; CDR3 DNA: TGTGCCATCTCTGGAGCGGGGGGTTTCGCAGATACGCAGTATTTT; CDR3 protein: CAISGAGGFADTQYF